This note documents a single T cell receptor beta chain sequence. Original analysis: Reference gene primer amplification in the assay estimated nucleated cell counts. Only in-frame clones appear in the TCRdb table, and some are missing; sequencing was by immunoSEQ multiplex PCR. V and J calls and clone size follow that table, whereas D and trimming were derived from the DNA. The table includes fewer than 250,000 clones, around 82% detected once. The source of the sample is a study of blood T cell repertoires in COVID-19. Trimming removed 0 bases from V and 5 bases from J, with 11 bases in between. The CDR3 consists of 14 residues. Germline CDR1 reads LGHDT; CDR2 reads YNNKEL (reference sequence).

Sequences were obtained from peripheral blood. The chain joins TRBV3-1 (or the pseudogene TRBV3-2) to TRBJ2-7; possible D gene TRBD2, 6 bases. This sequence originates from a woman between 50 and 59 years old with acute or convalescent COVID-19. CDR3 sequence: CASSQENREDEQYF. CDR3 sequence (DNA): TGTGCCAGCAGCCAAGAAAATAGGGAGGACGAGCAGTACTTC.